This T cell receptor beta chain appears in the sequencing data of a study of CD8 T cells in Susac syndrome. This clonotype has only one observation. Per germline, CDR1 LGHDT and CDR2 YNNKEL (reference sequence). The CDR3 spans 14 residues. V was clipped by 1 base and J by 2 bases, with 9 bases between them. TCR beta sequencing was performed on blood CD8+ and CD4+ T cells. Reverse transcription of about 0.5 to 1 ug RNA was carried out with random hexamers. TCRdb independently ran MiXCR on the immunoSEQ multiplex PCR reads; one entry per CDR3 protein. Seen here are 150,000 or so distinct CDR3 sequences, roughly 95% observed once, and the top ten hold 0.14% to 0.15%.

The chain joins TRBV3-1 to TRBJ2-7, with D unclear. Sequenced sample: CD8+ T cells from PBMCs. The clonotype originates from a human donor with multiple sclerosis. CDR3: CASSQAGLAYEQYF. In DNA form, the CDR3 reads TGTGCCAGCAGCCAAGCGGGCCTAGCCTACGAGCAGTACTTC.